Following are 8 T cell receptor beta chains from one sample sequenced in a study of CXCR3-negative and CXCR3-positive naive CD8 T cells. The study, taken as a whole, reports: Compared with CXCR3-negative naive cells, CXCR3-positive naive cells showed more hydrophobic TRB CDR3s.

With UMI labels, 5' RACE was used to prepare the TRB cDNA libraries. TCRdb reprocessed the 5' RACE reads and keeps a single row for each CDR3 protein, giving no DNA. In total, the table holds some 110,000 distinct CDR3 sequences. No antigen has been assigned to these receptors. The sample comprised naive CXCR3+ CD8+ T cells from blood. Subset defined: CD45RO-CCR7+CD27+CD95- naive CD8+ T cells expressing CXCR3 (TNR3+). These receptor sequences come from a human donor in good health. Some clones in this sample may be carry-over from other donors' samples.

This chain links TRBV19 with TRBJ2-5; without DNA, the TCRdb call of TRBD2 cannot be checked. Per the germline V gene, CDR1 is LNHDA and CDR2 is SQIVND (reference sequence). The length of the CDR3 is 16 residues. The CDR3: CASSARRTSGDETQYF.

V usage is TRBV29-1 and J usage is TRBJ2-3; TCRdb's assignment of TRBD1 cannot be checked, as there is no DNA. In germline, CDR1 is SQVTM, CDR2 ANQGSEA. The CDR3 has 12 residues. This CDR3 reads CSVLRDPDTQYF.

The chain links TRBV7-9 to TRBJ1-2; TCRdb picks TRBD1, but there is no DNA to check that call. The length of the CDR3 is 15 residues. Germline V gene lookup returns CDR1 SEHNR and CDR2 FQNEAQ (reference sequence). The CDR3 protein is CASSFGTANNYGYTF. The full variable domain, in which reference TRBV7-9 and TRBJ1-2 provide the parts outside the CDR3, is DTGVSQNPRHKITKRGQNVTFRCDPISEHNRLYWYRQTLGQGPEFLTYFQNEAQLEKSRLLSDRFSAERPKGSFSTLEIQRTEQGDSAMYLCASSFGTANNYGYTFGSGTRLTVV.

The chain joins TRBV29-1 to TRBJ2-1. The V gene's germline CDR1 is SQVTM and CDR2 ANQGSEA. The CDR3 runs 13 residues. CDR3 in amino acids: CSVGDILLHEQFF.

The V call is TRBV14, the J call TRBJ2-1; the D gene TCRdb calls, TRBD1, cannot be checked with no DNA. Germline V lookup: CDR1 SGHDN, CDR2 FVKESK. CDR3 size: 16 residues. CDR3 loop: CASSQVRLTGNNEQFF.

The chain couples TRBV6-5 to TRBJ1-2; TCRdb's D call, TRBD1, is unchecked because there is no DNA. CDR3 length equals 14 residues. The germline CDR1 and CDR2 sequences are MNHEY and SVGAGI. CDR3 region: CASSYSRGGNGYTF.

The rearrangement joins TRBV12-3 or TRBV12-4 to TRBJ2-1; the D call of TRBD1 rests on TCRdb alone, since no DNA is present to check it. The CDR3 covers 16 residues. CDR3 sequence: CASSLGGANSYNEQFF.

This chain links TRBV6-2 or TRBV6-3 with TRBJ2-2; TCRdb names TRBD2, which stays unverified in the absence of DNA. Germline loops: CDR1 MNHEY, CDR2 SVGEGT. The CDR3 runs 14 residues. Here the CDR3 reads CASSLAVPTGELFF.